A single sample gave rise to the 21 T cell receptor beta chains below, sequenced in a study of technical replicates of blood from several donors. The protocol was immunoSEQ multiplex PCR, while the TCRdb copy is restricted to in-frame clones and leaves out a portion. The repertoire holds under 85,000 clones, with almost 98% as singletons. Sequencing input: T cells isolated from PBMCs. The source is a human donor in good health.

The rearrangement joins TRBV9 to TRBJ2-7; D is possibly TRBD2 (7 bases). V dropped 1 base and J dropped 2 bases, with 19 bases sitting between them. Germline V gene lookup returns CDR1 SGDLS and CDR2 YYNGEE. The CDR3 loop spans 17 amino acids. The CDR3 nucleotides are TGTGCCAGCAGCGTAACTCAGCGGGACACAGTACCCTACGAGCAGTACTTC. Translation gives CASSVTQRDTVPYEQYF.

The rearrangement links TRBV29-1 to TRBJ1-1; a possible D gene is TRBD1 (5 bases). The V gene's germline CDR1 is SQVTM and CDR2 ANQGSEA. The CDR3 is 14 residues long. Between the trimmed V and J ends, which lost 1 base and 0 bases, there was a span of 9 bases. Written as DNA, the CDR3 is TGCAGCGTTGAAGTGATAGGGGTGAACACTGAAGCTTTCTTT. This translates into CSVEVIGVNTEAFF.

This clone was observed a few times. J is TRBJ1-4 and V is TRBV2; the D is unclear. CDR1 is SNHLY and CDR2 is FYNNEI in the germline V gene. Trimming cost V 6 bases and J 2 bases, with 22 bases left between them. This CDR3 is built from 18 residues. Here the CDR3 reads CASSDIALSTGTNEKLFF. CDR3 bases: TGTGCCAGCAGCGATATTGCCCTCTCGACGGGGACTAATGAAAAACTGTTTTTT.

Here the CDR3 reads CACHEGFGIHGYTF. CDR3 nucleotides: TGTGCCTGCCATGAGGGTTTTGGAATTCATGGCTACACCTTC. The V gene is TRBV19, the J gene TRBJ1-2; unclear D gene. The V and J ends lost 11 bases and 6 bases respectively, with 22 bases between them. The germline CDR1 and CDR2 sequences are LNHDA and SQIVND (reference sequence). The CDR3 is made up of 14 amino acids.

CDR3 DNA sequence: TGTGCCAGCAGCTTTGAGACCTACGAGCAGTACTTC. Translating it yields CASSFETYEQYF. The chain recombines TRBV7-8 with TRBJ2-7; D is uncertain. Germline V CDR1 and CDR2: SGHVS, FQNEAQ. CDR3 length: 12 residues. The V end lost 3 bases, the J end lost 2 bases, and 5 bases lay between the germline ends.

V is TRBV2 and J is TRBJ1-6, with D unresolved. The V gene's germline CDR1 is SNHLY and CDR2 FYNNEI. V was shortened by 6 bases and J by 0 bases, with 9 bases between the two germline ends. This CDR3 is built from 15 residues. CDR3 sequence (DNA): TGTGCCAGCAGACAGTTGAGCTCCTATAATTCACCCCTCCACTTT. This codes for CASRQLSSYNSPLHF.

The V and J genes are TRBV12-5 and TRBJ1-1, with 7 bases matching TRBD1. Germline lookup yields CDR1 LGHNT and CDR2 FRNRAP. The CDR3 spans 14 residues. Trimming removed 6 bases from V and 6 bases from J; junction bases left unmatched: 10. CDR3 amino acids: CASGQGGTVAEAFF. DNA for the CDR3: TGTGCTAGTGGCCAGGGGGGAACGGTCGCTGAAGCTTTCTTT.

V and J are TRBV4-1 and TRBJ1-4; TRBD1 agrees at 7 bases. Germline loops: CDR1 MGHRA, CDR2 YSYEKL. Germline trimming cut 0 bases from V and 6 bases from J; bases unmatched to any gene: 13. This CDR3 is built from 18 residues. The CDR3 sequence: CASSQDDHFRGPDEKLFF. CDR3 bases: TGCGCCAGCAGCCAAGACGACCACTTTAGGGGGCCGGATGAAAAACTGTTTTTT.

V gene TRBV30 combines with J gene TRBJ2-7, with 8 bases matching TRBD2. This CDR3 has 14 residues. Germline values: CDR1 GTSNPN, CDR2 SVGIG (reference sequence). Trimming removed 3 bases from V and 0 bases from J; junction bases left unmatched: 4. CDR3 region: CAWRVAGGSYEQYF. The CDR3 DNA sequence: TGTGCCTGGAGGGTCGCGGGAGGCTCCTACGAGCAGTACTTC.

The V gene is TRBV27, the J gene TRBJ1-5; 8 bases line up with TRBD1. J was trimmed by 1 base and V by 5 bases; bases with no gene match: 13. Germline-derived CDR1 and CDR2 are MNHEY and SMNVEV (reference sequence). The CDR3 covers 18 residues. The CDR3 protein is CASSAIPRTGSSNQPQHF. The CDR3, as DNA: TGTGCCAGCAGTGCAATACCCCGGACAGGGTCCAGCAATCAGCCCCAGCATTTT.

The V call is TRBV6-5, the J call TRBJ1-1; TRBD1 is a possible D gene (5 bases). There are 13 residues in the CDR3. Germline CDR1 reads MNHEY; CDR2 reads SVGAGI. Trimming pared 8 bases from V and 10 bases from J, leaving 20 bases between. This chain's CDR3 is CASENVGRRGAFF. CDR3 coding DNA: TGTGCCAGCGAGAACGTCGGCCGGAGGGGAGCTTTCTTT.

This chain uses TRBV28 with TRBJ2-7; D might be TRBD1 (5 bases). The germline V and J ends were trimmed by 4 bases and 3 bases, with 22 bases remaining between them. This CDR3 is built from 17 residues. Per germline, CDR1 MDHEN and CDR2 SYDVKM. The CDR3 here is CASSSVTSQGVRYEQYF. The DNA for the CDR3 is TGTGCCAGCAGTTCCGTTACAAGTCAGGGTGTACGCTACGAGCAGTACTTC.

The J gene is TRBJ2-5, the V gene TRBV27; D is perhaps TRBD1 (6 bases). Trimming pared 0 bases from V and 5 bases from J, leaving 13 bases between. CDR3 length equals 15 residues. Germline values: CDR1 MNHEY, CDR2 SMNVEV (reference sequence). The chain's CDR3 is CASSLSPDSRETQYF. For the CDR3, the DNA is TGTGCCAGCAGTTTATCCCCGGACAGCCGCGAGACCCAGTACTTC.

This sequence joins TRBV13 and TRBJ2-7; 13 positions agree with TRBD2. Unmatched junction bases numbered 5, after V lost 4 bases and J lost 2 bases. CDR3 length: 16 amino acids. Germline V gene sequence: CDR1 PRHDT, CDR2 FYEKMQ (reference sequence). CDR3: CASSYGLAGETYEQYF. The CDR3 DNA follows: TGTGCCAGCAGCTACGGACTAGCGGGGGAGACCTACGAGCAGTACTTC.

CDR3 DNA sequence: TGTGCCTTGGCCCCCTTAGCGGTGAACACCGGGGAGCTGTTTTTT. It codes for CALAPLAVNTGELFF. The chain employs TRBV30 and TRBJ2-2, with a tentative D call TRBD2 (6 bases). The germline gives CDR1 GTSNPN, CDR2 SVGIG (reference sequence). V shed 7 bases and J shed 1 base, with 16 bases lying between them. This CDR3 comprises 15 residues.

The sample holds one count of this clone. This chain uses TRBV19 with TRBJ1-6, with D perhaps TRBD1 (5 bases). CDR1 is LNHDA and CDR2 is SQIVND in the germline V gene (reference sequence). This CDR3 has 17 amino acids. V lost 4 bases and J lost 3, with 16 bases in between. The CDR3 DNA follows: TGTGCCAGTAGTAGGCAGGGTGGGGAGGGCTATAATTCACCCCTCCACTTT. It encodes CASSRQGGEGYNSPLHF.

V usage is TRBV10-1 and J usage is TRBJ2-2; weak D call: TRBD1 (5 bases). The CDR3 totals 15 residues. The ends were cut back, 6 bases at V and 2 bases at J, with 13 bases in the middle. Looked up from germline, CDR1 is WNHNN and CDR2 is SYGVQD (reference sequence). This CDR3 reads CASSNDRYNTGELFF. DNA of the CDR3: TGCGCCAGCAGCAACGACAGATACAACACCGGGGAGCTGTTTTTT.

The chain joins TRBV7-8 to TRBJ1-2; TRBD1 agrees at 8 bases. Trimming cost V 4 bases and J 1 base; bases outside gene matches: 5. The CDR3 spans 15 residues. The germline gives CDR1 SGHVS, CDR2 FQNEAQ. This CDR3 is CASSSRTGFNYGYTF. CDR3 nucleotides: TGTGCCAGCAGCTCCCGGACAGGGTTTAACTATGGCTACACCTTC.

The chain combines TRBV2 with TRBJ1-1; D is unclear. V was trimmed by 6 bases and J by 7 bases, leaving 18 bases between them. This CDR3 comprises 14 residues. CDR1 and CDR2 from the germline V gene are SNHLY and FYNNEI. The chain's CDR3 is CASRGYGREGEAFF. DNA of the CDR3: TGTGCCAGCAGGGGGTACGGGAGAGAGGGTGAAGCTTTCTTT.

This sequence joins TRBV20-1 and TRBJ1-2; D not resolved. The V end was cut by 4 bases, the J end by 4 bases, with 7 bases between. The V gene's germline CDR1 is DFQATT and CDR2 SNEGSKA (reference sequence). The CDR3 is 11 amino acids. CDR3 sequence: CSATYPYGYTF. The CDR3, as DNA: TGCAGTGCTACTTATCCCTATGGCTACACCTTC.

The V and J genes are TRBV6-1 and TRBJ2-7; D unresolved. Germline loops: CDR1 MNHNS, CDR2 SASEGT. The CDR3 runs to 14 residues. V gave up 3 bases and J gave up 6 bases, with 15 bases separating them. CDR3 DNA sequence: TGTGCCAGCAGTGAGACACGGTCTTCCCCCGAGCAGTACTTC. Encoded protein: CASSETRSSPEQYF.